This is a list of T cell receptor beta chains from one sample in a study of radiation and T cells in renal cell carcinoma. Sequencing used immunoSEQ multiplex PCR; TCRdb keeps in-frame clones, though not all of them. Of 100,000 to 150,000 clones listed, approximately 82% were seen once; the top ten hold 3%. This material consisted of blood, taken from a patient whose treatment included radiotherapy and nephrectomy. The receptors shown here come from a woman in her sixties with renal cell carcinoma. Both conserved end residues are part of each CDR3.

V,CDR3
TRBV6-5,CASSLAGGPYEQFF
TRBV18,CASSPGTSATTDTQYF
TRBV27,CASGNGASTDTQYF
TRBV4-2,CASSQEKLQSYEQYF
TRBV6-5,CASRHRDLQETQYF
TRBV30,CAWRGPAPGYTF
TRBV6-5,CASSRLAGEHNEQFF
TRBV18,CASSPYRDRQPQHF
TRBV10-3,CAISGSRDRLSGNTIYF
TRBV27,CASSPGVSGNTIYF